Below, 5 T cell receptor beta chains from the same sample are listed, as sequenced in a study of blood T cell repertoires in COVID-19. The table came from immunoSEQ multiplex PCR; TCRdb's copy has only in-frame clones and leaves some out. The sample has under 40,000 clones; 80% to 90% are singletons. The sequenced sample was peripheral blood. These receptors were obtained from a man aged 55 to 70 with active COVID-19.

The chain carries TRBV5-6 and TRBJ1-1; D gene ambiguous. From germline, CDR1 is SGHDT and CDR2 YYEEEE. This CDR3 spans 13 amino acids. With 6 bases removed from V and 6 bases from J, the gap between germline ends came to 15 bases. The CDR3 nucleotides are TGTGCCAGCACCCGTCGCGAGGCCCCTGAAGCTTTCTTT. Residues: CASTRREAPEAFF.

The V gene is TRBV6-2 or TRBV6-3, the J gene TRBJ2-1; the match to TRBD2 covers 10 bases. The CDR3 has 16 amino acids. The J segment lost 5 bases and the V segment lost 2 bases, leaving 6 bases of the junction unmatched. Germline CDR1 and CDR2: MNHEY and SVGEGT. The chain's CDR3 is CASSYLSGRVDNEQFF. CDR3 in DNA: TGTGCCAGCAGTTACCTAAGCGGGAGGGTCGACAATGAGCAGTTCTTC.

V gene TRBV20-1 combines with J gene TRBJ2-3; 9 bases line up with TRBD2. The trim removed 3 bases at V and 3 bases at J, leaving 10 bases unmatched. The CDR3 length is 16 residues. Germline values: CDR1 DFQATT, CDR2 SNEGSKA (reference sequence). CDR3 DNA: TGCAGTGCTAGTCTAGCGGGAAGGTATGGTACAGATACGCAGTATTTT. Translating it yields CSASLAGRYGTDTQYF.

This clone was recorded once. This chain connects TRBV19 to TRBJ2-3; 8 bases align to TRBD2. V was pared by 6 bases and J by 0 bases, with 5 bases of the junction left unmatched. CDR1 is LNHDA, CDR2 SQIVND, per germline (reference sequence). CDR3 length: 15 amino acids. CDR3 loop: CASSWGGGSTDTQYF. Here the CDR3 DNA reads TGTGCCAGTAGCTGGGGCGGGGGGAGCACAGATACGCAGTATTTT. The variable domain in full, completed from reference TRBV19 and TRBJ2-3, reads DGGITQSPKYLFRKEGQNVTLSCEQNLNHDAMYWYRQDPGQGLRLIYYSQIVNDFQKGDIAEGYSVSREKKESFPLTVTSAQKNPTAFYLCASSWGGGSTDTQYFGPGTRLTVL.

The chain recombines TRBV27 with TRBJ1-1; D is uncertain. This CDR3 comprises 12 residues. The germline CDR1 and CDR2 sequences are MNHEY and SMNVEV (reference sequence). V was pared by 0 bases and J by 9 bases, with 8 bases between. The CDR3 region is CASSLSNGKAFF. The CDR3 DNA follows: TGTGCCAGCAGTTTATCGAACGGGAAAGCTTTCTTT.